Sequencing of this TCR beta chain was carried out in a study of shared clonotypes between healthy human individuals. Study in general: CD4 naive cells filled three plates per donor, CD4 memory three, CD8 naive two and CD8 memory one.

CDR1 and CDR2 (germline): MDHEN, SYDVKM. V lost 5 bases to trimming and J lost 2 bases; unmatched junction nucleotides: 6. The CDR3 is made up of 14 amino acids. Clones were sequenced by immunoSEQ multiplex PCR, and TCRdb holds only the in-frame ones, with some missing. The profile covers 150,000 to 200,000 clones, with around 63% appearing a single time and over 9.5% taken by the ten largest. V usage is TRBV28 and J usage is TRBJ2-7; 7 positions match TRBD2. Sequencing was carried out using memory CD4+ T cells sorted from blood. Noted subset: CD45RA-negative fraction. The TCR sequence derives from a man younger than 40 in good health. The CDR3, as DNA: TGTGCCAGCAGTCTTAGCGGGCCCGCCTACGAGCAGTACTTC. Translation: CASSLSGPAYEQYF. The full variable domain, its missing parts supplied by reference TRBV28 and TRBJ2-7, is DVKVTQSSRYLVKRTGEKVFLECVQDMDHENMFWYRQDPGLGLRLIYFSYDVKMKEKGDIPEGYSVSREKKERFSLILESASTNQTSMYLCASSLSGPAYEQYFGPGTRLTVT.